The 19 T cell receptor beta chains reported below all come from one sample, sequenced in a study of T cells in Graves' hyperthyroidism and ophthalmopathy. There were TCR beta CDR3 regions amplified from RNA transcripts. The TCR CDR3 first-round RT-PCR relied on the HTBI primer set. One entry per CDR3 protein, called by TCRdb with MiXCR from the multiplex PCR reads. The sample yields fewer than 500,000 distinct CDR3 sequences, around 15% seen once. Sequenced input: blood. The source is a woman in her thirties with Graves' ophthalmopathy.

In this sample, this clonotype turned up many times. The V gene is TRBV3-1, the J gene TRBJ2-7; TRBD1 aligns across 9 bases. The ends lost 1 base at V and 3 bases at J; junction bases unmatched: 4. Germline lookup yields CDR1 LGHDT and CDR2 YNNKEL (reference sequence). The CDR3 runs 15 residues. The CDR3 spells CASSQVDRGGYEQYF. CDR3 bases: TGTGCCAGCAGCCAAGTGGACAGGGGAGGCTACGAGCAGTACTTC.

The chain joins TRBV11-2 to TRBJ2-7; either TRBD1 or TRBD2 may supply D (5 bases each). The CDR3 loop spans 14 amino acids. Germline assignment: CDR1 SGHAT and CDR2 FQNNGV. V was pared by 5 bases and J by 8 bases, with 19 bases between. CDR3 protein: CASSKTGTPGKQYF. CDR3 in DNA: TGTGCCAGCAGCAAAACCGGGACCCCAGGGAAGCAGTACTTC.

The J gene is TRBJ2-7, the V gene TRBV5-1, with 7 bases matching TRBD1. The CDR3 is 13 amino acids. Trimming at V came to 7 bases and at J to 3 bases, leaving 7 bases not matched to a gene. The germline V gene encodes CDR1 SGHRS and CDR2 YFSETQ. DNA for the CDR3: TGCGCCAGCTCTACACAGGGGAACTACGAGCAGTACTTC. It specifies CASSTQGNYEQYF. The entire variable domain, with the rest obtained from reference TRBV5-1 and TRBJ2-7, is as follows: KAGVTQTPRYLIKTRGQQVTLSCSPISGHRSVSWYQQTPGQGLQFLFEYFSETQRNKGNFPGRFSGRQFSNSRSEMNVSTLELGDSALYLCASSTQGNYEQYFGPGTRLTVT.

This clonotype occurred a few times. The rearrangement uses TRBV19 and TRBJ2-1; tentatively, D is TRBD2 (5 bases). The V end was cut by 6 bases, the J end by 9 bases, with 12 bases between. CDR3 length equals 12 residues. Germline V gene sequence: CDR1 LNHDA, CDR2 SQIVND (reference sequence). As DNA, the CDR3 is TGTGCCAGTAGGTTGGGAGTGAGTGAGCAGTTCTTC. This encodes CASRLGVSEQFF.

There are many counts of this clonotype. One end of the junction does not line up with germline, which may come from a read error. This sequence joins TRBV11-2 and TRBJ1-5; a weak D match, TRBD1 (5 bases). The CDR3 extends over 14 amino acids. Germline assignment: CDR1 SGHAT and CDR2 FQNNGV. CDR3 sequence (DNA): TGTGCCAGCAGCCCGTTACCCTCCGCGGGGCACCAGCCTTTT. This sequence encodes CASSPLPSAGHQPF.

This clonotype occurred many times. The genes are TRBV12-3 or TRBV12-4 and TRBJ1-2; TRBD1 is a possible D gene (5 bases). The V gene lost 3 bases and the J gene lost 4 bases, with 9 bases spanning the gap. This CDR3 has 13 amino acids. The CDR3, as DNA: TGTGCCAGCAGTTTGGGGGGGACCTATGGCTACACCTTC. Protein product: CASSLGGTYGYTF.

This clonotype was found many times. V and J are TRBV2 and TRBJ1-6; D perhaps matches TRBD1 (6 bases). The germline CDR1 and CDR2 sequences are SNHLY and FYNNEI. Deletions cut 7 bases from V and 11 bases from J, with 15 bases between. The CDR3 sequence is 13 residues long. This CDR3 is CASISGGAPPLHF. DNA for the CDR3: TGTGCCAGCATCTCCGGGGGCGCGCCACCCCTCCACTTT.

This clonotype was seen ten or more times. Here the CDR3 reads CASIIAGVSGELFF. The CDR3 DNA follows: TGTGCCAGCATAATAGCGGGGGTGTCCGGGGAGCTGTTTTTT. The V gene is TRBV6-1, the J gene TRBJ2-2; 9 bases map to TRBD2. V shed 7 bases and J 6 bases; nucleotides not matched to a gene: 6. Germline V gene sequence: CDR1 MNHNS, CDR2 SASEGT. This CDR3 region has 14 residues.

This clonotype was detected many times. J is TRBJ1-1 and V is TRBV18, with 8 bases lining up with TRBD1. Losses at the gene ends were 6 bases for V and 2 bases for J; bases not matched to a gene: 11. The CDR3 is 16 residues long. Germline V lookup: CDR1 KGHSH, CDR2 LQKENI. CDR3 amino acids: CASSPYLTGGNTEAFF. The CDR3 coding sequence is TGTGCCAGCTCCCCCTACCTAACAGGGGGTAACACTGAAGCTTTCTTT.

This clonotype was recorded a few times. This chain connects TRBV14 to TRBJ2-6; maybe TRBD2 (6 bases). The germline V gene has CDR1 SGHDN and CDR2 FVKESK. This CDR3 contains 17 residues. V was trimmed by 4 bases and J by 2 bases, leaving 15 bases between them. The DNA for the CDR3 is TGTGCCAGCAGCCCGGGTCCCCGGAGGGCTGGGGCCAACGTCCTGACTTTC. Residues: CASSPGPRRAGANVLTF.

This sequence joins TRBV7-9 and TRBJ1-6, with D perhaps matching TRBD1 (6 bases). V lost 1 base and J 7 bases, leaving 11 bases between the germline ends. This CDR3 comprises 15 residues. Germline CDR1 SEHNR, CDR2 FQNEAQ (reference sequence). CDR3 sequence: CASSLGGGRNSPLHF. The CDR3 region has the DNA TGTGCCAGCAGCTTAGGCGGGGGGCGAAATTCACCCCTCCACTTT. The full variable domain, completed using reference TRBV7-9 and TRBJ1-6, is DTGVSQNPRHKITKRGQNVTFRCDPISEHNRLYWYRQTLGQGPEFLTYFQNEAQLEKSRLLSDRFSAERPKGSFSTLEIQRTEQGDSAMYLCASSLGGGRNSPLHFGNGTRLTVT.

This clonotype was counted ten times or more. The chain employs TRBV28 and TRBJ1-2; 7 bases map to TRBD1. The CDR3 consists of 13 residues. Germline CDR1 reads MDHEN; CDR2 reads SYDVKM. Trimming at V came to 6 bases and at J to 4 bases, leaving 5 bases not matched to a gene. The CDR3 loop is CASRLGTVYGYTF. Written as DNA, the CDR3 is TGTGCCAGCAGACTGGGGACAGTCTATGGCTACACCTTC.

This clonotype was picked up a small number of times. The chain uses TRBV3-1 and TRBJ2-4; D might be TRBD2 (5 bases). This CDR3 is built from 14 residues. Looked up from germline, CDR1 is LGHDT and CDR2 is YNNKEL (reference sequence). Between the trimmed V and J ends, which lost 4 bases and 0 bases, there was a span of 7 bases. The DNA of the CDR3 is TGTGCCAGCAGCCCGGGATCAGCCAAAAACATTCAGTACTTC. It yields the protein CASSPGSAKNIQYF.

This clonotype was seen a handful of times. V is TRBV7-9 and J is TRBJ1-5, with D unresolved. Germline V gene sequence: CDR1 SEHNR, CDR2 FQNEAQ (reference sequence). The CDR3 is made up of 14 amino acids. V lost 8 bases and J 1 base, leaving 12 bases between the germline ends. Written as DNA, the CDR3 is TGTGCCAGCGGGCGGGGTAGAAGCAATCAGCCCCAGCATTTT. Its protein product is CASGRGRSNQPQHF.

This clonotype was seen ten or more times. This chain connects TRBV2 to TRBJ2-3; tentatively, D is TRBD1 (5 bases). Trimming left V 8 bases short and J 0 bases short, with 12 bases between. Germline V gives CDR1 SNHLY, CDR2 FYNNEI. The CDR3 length is 14 residues. CDR3 nucleotide sequence: TGTGCCAGCTCCCTCAGGGTCAGCACAGATACGCAGTATTTT. Protein: CASSLRVSTDTQYF.

This clonotype showed up many times. CDR3 in DNA: TGCAGCGTTGCGGGAGCCGTGAACACTGAAGCTTTCTTT. As protein: CSVAGAVNTEAFF. The chain joins TRBV29-1 to TRBJ1-1, with D hard to call. Germline loops: CDR1 SQVTM, CDR2 ANQGSEA. Trimming removed 4 bases at V and 0 bases at J, with 9 bases between. The CDR3 contains 13 residues.

This clonotype has a count of ten or more. The chain carries TRBV28 and TRBJ2-7; no clear D. V was cut by 4 bases and J by 3 bases, with 16 bases left in between. The CDR3 consists of 15 residues. Germline V gene lookup returns CDR1 MDHEN and CDR2 SYDVKM. Here the CDR3 reads CASSSPFGRNYEQYF. CDR3 sequence (DNA): TGTGCCAGCAGTTCCCCTTTTGGCAGAAACTACGAGCAGTACTTC.

CDR3 loop: CASSEPRTPNQPQHF. In DNA, the CDR3 is TGTGCCAGCAGCGAGCCTAGGACCCCAAATCAGCCCCAGCATTTT. V is TRBV2 and J is TRBJ1-5; unclear D gene. Per germline, CDR1 SNHLY and CDR2 FYNNEI. Trimming pared 6 bases from V and 4 bases from J, leaving 16 bases between. This CDR3 spans 15 amino acids. Based on the CDR3 plus reference TRBV2 and TRBJ1-5, the full variable domain is EPEVTQTPSHQVTQMGQEVILRCVPISNHLYFYWYRQILGQKVEFLVSFYNNEISEKSEIFDDQFSVERPDGSNFTLKIRSTKLEDSAMYFCASSEPRTPNQPQHFGDGTRLSIL.

Written as DNA, the CDR3 is TGTGCCAGCAGTTTATGGGCGACCGCGAACACCGGGGAGCTGTTTTTT. It is translated as CASSLWATANTGELFF. The rearrangement joins TRBV12-3 or TRBV12-4 to TRBJ2-2, with D unresolved. Deletions cut 2 bases from V and 0 bases from J, with 10 bases between. The CDR3 runs 16 residues.